This is a list of T cell receptor beta chains from one sample in a study of blood T cell repertoires in COVID-19. Clones were sequenced by immunoSEQ multiplex PCR, and TCRdb holds only the in-frame ones, with some missing. The sample has over 400,000 clones; about nine tenths are singletons. Material for sequencing was PBMCs or T cells enriched from blood (not recorded which). The origin of the receptors is a woman aged 60-75 years who had recovered from COVID-19. Each CDR3 is given with its conserved first and last residue. Each record gives: clone size, J gene, V gene, D gene, CDR3 protein, CDR3 DNA. The D gene is left open where the match is weak. Size is stated for part of the rows, as once, few or many counts, or as a class when the clone is expanded.

>NA|TRBJ2-1|TRBV24-1|NA
CATSALGLQQFF
TGTGCCACCAGTGCATTGGGACTCCAGCAGTTCTTC
>NA|TRBJ1-5|TRBV2|TRBD1
CASTLSWTGALNQPQHF
TGTGCCAGCACCCTAAGCTGGACAGGGGCCCTTAATCAGCCCCAGCATTTT
>NA|TRBJ1-1|TRBV29-1|TRBD1
CRTGTGGTEAFF
TGCAGGACCGGGACAGGGGGAACTGAAGCTTTCTTT
>NA|TRBJ1-4|TRBV10-2|NA
CASSDLISGATNEKLFF
TGCGCCAGCAGTGACCTCATCTCAGGGGCAACTAATGAAAAACTGTTTTTT
>NA|TRBJ2-1|TRBV5-3|NA
CARSLSGEGYNEQFF
TGTGCCAGAAGCTTGTCAGGGGAGGGCTACAATGAGCAGTTCTTC
>NA|TRBJ1-4|TRBV19|TRBD1
CASRTGKNEKLFF
TGTGCCAGTAGGACAGGGAAGAATGAAAAACTGTTTTTT
>few|TRBJ2-1|TRBV12-3/TRBV12-4|TRBD2
CASREHGRVEQFF
TGTGCCAGCAGGGAACATGGGAGGGTTGAGCAGTTCTTC
>NA|TRBJ2-2|TRBV5-4|TRBD2
CASSWASGRGGALTGELFF
TGTGCCAGCAGCTGGGCTTCGGGTCGCGGGGGGGCGTTAACCGGGGAGCTGTTTTTT
>NA|TRBJ1-5|TRBV4-1|TRBD1
CASSQHRGGGNQPQHF
TGCGCCAGCAGCCAGCACAGGGGTGGGGGTAATCAGCCCCAGCATTTT
>once|TRBJ1-4|TRBV2|NA
CASSVQGSGDEKLFF
TGTGCCAGCAGTGTTCAGGGATCGGGAGATGAAAAACTGTTTTTT
>NA|TRBJ1-3|TRBV2|TRBD1
CASSLQGVFSGNTIYF
TGTGCCAGCAGTCTCCAGGGGGTCTTCTCTGGAAACACCATATATTTT